This T cell receptor beta chain is drawn from a study of shared clonotypes between healthy human individuals. This clone turned up a few times. The CDR3 sequence is 14 residues long. V shed 5 bases and J shed 5 bases, with 15 bases lying between them. In germline, CDR1 is SGHTA, CDR2 FQGNSA. Per the authors' pipeline: Filtering differed because ImmunoSEQ produced junction-only sequences that carried no quality scores. The assay was immunoSEQ multiplex PCR, and TCRdb's table has in-frame clones only and misses some. The D gene and trimming were derived from the DNA, and the V and J assignments and clone size from that table. The table includes about half a million clones, 75% to 85% detected once.

The TCR originated in a woman aged 35 to 49 in good health. Some clones in this sample may be carry-over from other donors' samples. The chain employs TRBV7-2 and TRBJ1-2; D remains unclear. Material for sequencing was PBMCs. Here the CDR3 DNA reads TGTGCCAGCAGCGCGACCCCGGGCCCTTATGGCTACACCTTC. Its translation is CASSATPGPYGYTF.